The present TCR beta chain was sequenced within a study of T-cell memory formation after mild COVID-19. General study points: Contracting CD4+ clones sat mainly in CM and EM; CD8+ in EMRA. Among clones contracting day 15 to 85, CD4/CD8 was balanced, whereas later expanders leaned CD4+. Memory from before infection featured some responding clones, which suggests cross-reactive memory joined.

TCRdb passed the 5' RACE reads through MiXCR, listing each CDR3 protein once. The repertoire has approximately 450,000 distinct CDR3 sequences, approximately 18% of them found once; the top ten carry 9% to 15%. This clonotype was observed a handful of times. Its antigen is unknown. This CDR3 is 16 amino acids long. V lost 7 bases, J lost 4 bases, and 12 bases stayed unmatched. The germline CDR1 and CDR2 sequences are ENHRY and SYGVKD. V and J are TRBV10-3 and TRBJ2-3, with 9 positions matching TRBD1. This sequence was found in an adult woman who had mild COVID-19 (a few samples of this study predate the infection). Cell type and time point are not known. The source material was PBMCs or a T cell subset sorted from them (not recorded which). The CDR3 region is CAINGQGPPLPDTQYF. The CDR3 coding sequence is TGTGCCATCAATGGACAGGGGCCCCCACTTCCAGATACGCAGTATTTT.